This TCR beta chain was obtained from a study of shared clonotypes between healthy human individuals. The overall study: Donors had three CD4 naive, three CD4 memory, two CD8 naive and one CD8 memory plate apiece.

The CDR3 runs 16 residues. CDR1 SGHAT and CDR2 FQNNGV come from the germline V gene. Trimming cost V 4 bases and J 11 bases; bases outside gene matches: 14. Using immunoSEQ multiplex PCR, the repertoire was profiled, and TCRdb retains in-frame clones only, with some absent. The sample consists of millions of clones, roughly 95% of them appearing once. The V and J genes are TRBV11-2 and TRBJ1-6; TRBD1 matches at 7 bases. The sample was naive CD4+ T cells sorted from blood. Subset given: CD45RA+ positively selected. The origin of this receptor is a man younger than 35 in good health. The CDR3 nucleotides read TGTGCCAGCAGCTCACTCTCCGGGACAGCAGGCGCACCCCTCCACTTT. Amino acids: CASSSLSGTAGAPLHF.